This T cell receptor (beta chain) was sequenced during a study of OX40 agonist ivuxolimab in advanced cancers. The CDR3 runs 18 residues. Deletions cut 3 bases from V and 0 bases from J, with 19 bases between. CDR1 and CDR2 (germline): SEHNR, FQNEAQ (reference sequence). This table comes from immunoSEQ multiplex PCR, and its TCRdb copy is limited to in-frame clones, with some not included. The sample lists approximately 22,000 clones, 88% occurring once. The specimen was CD4+ or CD8+ T cells sorted from blood, collected in a trial of the OX40 agonist ivuxolimab. The V call is TRBV7-9, the J call TRBJ2-3; D not certain. This receptor was identified in an adult with an advanced solid tumor such as melanoma, head and neck, liver or kidney cancer. The DNA of the CDR3 is TGTGCCAGCAGCTTGTTTGTTTTGGGGAAAACTAGCACAGATACGCAGTATTTT. This gives the protein CASSLFVLGKTSTDTQYF.